This TCR beta chain was recovered during a study of T-cell reconstitution after alpha-beta-depleted transplantation in children. Overall study results and limits: Newly produced T cells mostly provided counts and TCRbeta diversity after one year, as hyperexpanded clones declined.

This sample's TCRbeta library carried unique molecular identifier barcodes. TCRdb re-called the PCR reads with MiXCR, one entry per CDR3 protein. The sample holds 240,000 or so distinct CDR3 sequences, roughly 7.7% seen once. The CDR3 is 14 residues long. Germline loops: CDR1 MDHEN, CDR2 SYDVKM. The germline V and J ends were trimmed by 5 bases and 1 base, with 9 bases remaining between them. This clonotype was recorded many times. Its matching antigen is unknown. The receptor comes from a male patient between 10 and 17 years old who had a stem cell transplant for acute lymphoblastic leukemia, so the T cells may come from the graft donor. This sequence joins TRBV28 and TRBJ2-4; D might be TRBD2 (5 bases). Specimen: PBMCs, mostly from graft donor cells, collected 180 days after TCRalphabeta/CD19-depleted stem cell transplant. In DNA form, the CDR3 reads TGTGCCAGCAGTGCGAGGAGGGCCAAAAACATTCAGTACTTC. Translated, it gives CASSARRAKNIQYF.